The 6 T cell receptor beta chains reported below all come from one sample, sequenced in a study of lymphopenia after photon versus proton radiotherapy. Here immunoSEQ multiplex PCR was the method, and the copy in TCRdb shows in-frame clones only, minus some. The sample consists of about 50,000 clones, about 86% of them appearing once. Sequenced here: peripheral blood, sampled from a patient treated with photon-based radiotherapy. The source of these receptors is a middle-aged man with gastric cancer.

This chain connects TRBV6-1 to TRBJ2-7, with 8 bases lining up with TRBD2. Looked up from germline, CDR1 is MNHNS and CDR2 is SASEGT. The CDR3 extends over 14 amino acids. Trimming at V came to 7 bases and at J to 4 bases, leaving 9 bases not matched to a gene. DNA for the CDR3: TGTGCCAGCACCGGGGGGGGAATCGGGTACGAGCAGTACTTC. Translation gives CASTGGGIGYEQYF.

This clone was counted a few times. The V call is TRBV25-1, the J call TRBJ2-7; the match to TRBD1 covers 7 bases. The CDR3 covers 15 residues. Germline V gene lookup returns CDR1 MGHDK and CDR2 SYGVNS. V lost 4 bases to trimming and J lost 3 bases; unmatched junction nucleotides: 9. The CDR3 coding sequence is TGTGCCAGCAGTGGAAACAGGGGTTATGACTACGAGCAGTACTTC. Amino acids: CASSGNRGYDYEQYF.

For this clone: Other DNA sequences in the same sample also yield this CDR3. The J gene is TRBJ1-2, the V gene TRBV6-5, with D perhaps TRBD1 (6 bases). This CDR3 region has 15 residues. Germline V gene sequence: CDR1 MNHEY, CDR2 SVGAGI. V was trimmed by 5 bases and J by 2 bases, leaving 15 bases between them. DNA for the CDR3: TGTGCCAGCAGTCGAACCTTAGACAGGAACTATGGCTACACCTTC. Translation gives CASSRTLDRNYGYTF.

V gene TRBV5-4 combines with J gene TRBJ2-7, with 8 positions matching TRBD2. With 5 bases clipped from V and 1 base from J, the junction kept 11 bases outside the gene matches. The CDR3 length is 16 residues. The germline gives CDR1 SGHNT, CDR2 YYREEE (reference sequence). The CDR3 sequence: CASSYGTGGGSYEQYF. The CDR3 DNA follows: TGTGCCAGCAGTTACGGGACGGGAGGGGGGTCCTACGAGCAGTACTTC. The full variable domain, in which reference TRBV5-4 and TRBJ2-7 provide the parts outside the CDR3, is ETGVTQSPTHLIKTRGQQVTLRCSSQSGHNTVSWYQQALGQGPQFIFQYYREEENGRGNFPPRFSGLQFPNYSSELNVNALELDDSALYLCASSYGTGGGSYEQYFGPGTRLTVT.

This chain joins TRBV27 and TRBJ2-6, with D possibly being TRBD1 or TRBD2 (6 bases each). Germline V gene sequence: CDR1 MNHEY, CDR2 SMNVEV (reference sequence). Trimming shortened V by 6 bases and J by 4 bases, and 16 bases separated the two germline ends. The CDR3 runs 16 residues. CDR3 amino acids: CASSPWGAGGANVLTF. The CDR3 DNA follows: TGTGCCAGCAGCCCCTGGGGGGCAGGGGGGGCCAACGTCCTGACTTTC. The whole variable domain, remainder taken from reference TRBV27 and TRBJ2-6, is EAQVTQNPRYLITVTGKKLTVTCSQNMNHEYMSWYRQDPGLGLRQIYYSMNVEVTDKGDVPEGYKVSRKEKRNFPLILESPSPNQTSLYFCASSPWGAGGANVLTFGAGSRLTVL.

The rearrangement uses TRBV5-5 and TRBJ2-3; 7 bases align to TRBD1. Per germline, CDR1 SGHKS and CDR2 YYEKEE (reference sequence). The V and J ends lost 5 bases and 1 base, in that order; junction bases with no gene match: 7. This CDR3 is 15 amino acids long. The CDR3 sequence is CASRRAGGGTDTQYF. In DNA, the CDR3 is TGTGCCAGCAGACGAGCAGGGGGAGGCACAGATACGCAGTATTTT. The full variable domain, rest sourced from reference TRBV5-5 and TRBJ2-3, is DAGVTQSPTHLIKTRGQQVTLRCSPISGHKSVSWYQQVLGQGPQFIFQYYEKEERGRGNFPDRFSARQFPNYSSELNVNALLLGDSALYLCASRRAGGGTDTQYFGPGTRLTVL.